Sequencing of this TCR beta chain was carried out in a study of radiation and T cells in renal cell carcinoma. Time point indicated: blood 4 weeks post-SBRT, at nephrectomy. Treatment of the sample: 15 Gy SBRT to primary tumor, nephrectomy 4 weeks later. The CDR3 runs 16 residues. Germline CDR1 and CDR2: MNHNY and SVGAGI (reference sequence). J lost 8 bases, V lost 0 bases, and 8 bases had no gene match. Profiling relied on immunoSEQ multiplex PCR, and the TCRdb table lists in-frame clones only, not all of them. This table has more than 120,000 clones, approximately 86% appearing once. This specimen consisted of blood, obtained from a patient whose treatment included radiotherapy and nephrectomy. This clonotype was obtained from a woman between 50 and 59 years old with renal cell carcinoma. The chain recombines TRBV6-6 with TRBJ2-1; 9 bases are shared with TRBD2. CDR3 coding DNA: TGTGCCAGCAGTTACTCGATGCGGGGGGGCGGCGATGAGCAGTTCTTC. Its translation is CASSYSMRGGGDEQFF.